The clone carrying this TCR beta chain was seen just once. Its antigen is not known. These data belong to a study of cytomegalovirus exposure and HLA in healthy donors. This CDR3 is built from 13 residues. Losses at the gene ends were 4 bases for V and 2 bases for J; bases not matched to a gene: 1. The V gene's germline CDR1 is LNHDA and CDR2 SQIVND (reference sequence). A multiplex PCR was run with 60 Vbeta primers and 13 Jbeta primers. Repertoires were generated with immunoSEQ multiplex PCR, while TCRdb's copy carries only in-frame clones and drops some. This sample yields under 150,000 clones, of which under 90% are seen a single time; 2% to 2.5% belongs to the top ten. Study-level findings and limits: In vitro checks showed that a few CMV-associated chains really do target CMV antigens. Sequencing likely produced, as an artifact, a cluster of highly shared sequence variants. The study flagged 150 to 200 TCR beta chains as cytomegalovirus-associated. CMV serostatus stood as the only immune exposure information on hand.

The chain couples TRBV19 to TRBJ2-7, with 8 nucleotides matching TRBD1. Material for sequencing was PBMCs. The sequence came from a boy between 2 and 15 years old in good health and CMV-seronegative. Written as DNA, the CDR3 is TGTGCCAGTAGTAGGGGACAGGCCTACGAGCAGTACTTC. Translation gives CASSRGQAYEQYF.